This TCR beta chain was sequenced in a study of Ad26.COV2.S vaccination and SARS-CoV-2 variants. Repertoires were generated with immunoSEQ multiplex PCR, while TCRdb's copy carries only in-frame clones and drops some. The sample has some 370,000 clones, around four fifths seen once. Documented treatment: about 20 received Ad26.COV2.S at low or high dose, single or two shots; about 5 received placebo; per-sample allocation not given. Samples were taken on day 63 after the first vaccine or placebo injection. The sequences come from peripheral blood, collected in a trial of Ad26.COV2.S vaccine versus placebo. The source of this sequence is a person between 18 and 65 years old who received the Ad26.COV2.S COVID-19 vaccine or a placebo.

CDR3 sequence: CASSRTTNYGYTF. In DNA form, the CDR3 reads TGTGCCAGCTCGCGGACAACAAACTATGGCTACACCTTC. The genes are TRBV18 and TRBJ1-2, with D tentatively TRBD1 (5 bases). CDR3 size: 13 residues. Trimming left V 6 bases short and J 2 bases short, with 10 bases between. Germline-derived CDR1 and CDR2 are KGHSH and LQKENI.